A selection of T cell receptor beta chains follows, all from one sample in a study of shared clonotypes between healthy human individuals. Produced via immunoSEQ multiplex PCR; TCRdb's table is partial and in-frame only. The data show around 510,000 clones, approximately 94% seen once. Sequenced sample: naive CD4+ T cells sorted from blood. Every receptor here comes from a woman under 40 in good health. The CDR3 runs from the conserved cysteine through the conserved F or W. Size is stated for part of the rows, as once, few or many counts, or as a class when the clone is expanded.

V: TRBV5-4; size: .; CDR3: CATKGLAGDTGGELFF
V: TRBV19; size: .; CDR3: CASSGRWEETQYF
V: TRBV5-4; size: once; CDR3: CASSTQNRVRGGYNEQFF
V: TRBV18; size: .; CDR3: CASSPRQGPYEQYF
V: TRBV19; size: .; CDR3: CASTRLDRDYNEQFF
V: TRBV28; size: .; CDR3: CASSTPGGAVTDTQYF
V: TRBV6-1; size: .; CDR3: CASRGPNYGYTF
V: TRBV6-6; size: .; CDR3: CASRGDSSGANVLTF
V: TRBV11-1; size: .; CDR3: CASSLAGFSYEQYF
V: TRBV6-1; size: .; CDR3: CASSEIFTSGSRGETQYF
V: TRBV15; size: .; CDR3: CATSTYTGELFF
V: TRBV4-1; size: .; CDR3: CASRRLVGTGELFF
V: TRBV5-1; size: .; CDR3: CASSQAGTASSYEQYF
V: TRBV5-1; size: .; CDR3: CASSLSVAETQYF
V: TRBV5-1; size: .; CDR3: CASSLATGGPLNEQFF
V: TRBV19; size: .; CDR3: CASSATANQPQHF
V: TRBV2; size: .; CDR3: CASRQTVQNTEAFF
V: TRBV29-1; size: .; CDR3: CSAPEGGAGGYTF
V: TRBV13; size: few; CDR3: CASSHRQGWGYTF
V: TRBV18; size: .; CDR3: CASRGTTYNEQFF
V: TRBV30; size: .; CDR3: CAWKTGGSETQYF
V: TRBV18; size: .; CDR3: CASSGQGANNEQFF
V: TRBV7-8; size: once; CDR3: CASRKSRGGGLADTQYF